The entry below gives a single TCR beta chain sequence along with its context. Its specificity is not known. Trimming took 0 bases from V and 3 from J, leaving 12 bases between them. Germline loops: CDR1 SGDLS, CDR2 YYNGEE. The CDR3 is made up of 16 amino acids. The protocol was immunoSEQ multiplex PCR, while the TCRdb copy is restricted to in-frame clones and leaves out a portion. The data contain tens of thousands of clones, over 90% of them seen just once; the ten biggest clones take up about 6.4%. Peripheral blood came from all dose cohorts at three timepoints. The data were obtained in a study of OX40 agonist ivuxolimab in advanced cancers. Study summary: Dose-escalation patients' cancers were hepatocellular carcinoma, melanoma, renal cell or head and neck cancer.

Study conclusions and caveats: People who partly responded at 0.1-3.0 mg/kg had some of the least clonal expansion seen. Among some nonresponders, normalized T-cell clonal expansion was also low.

The sequencing used CD4+ or CD8+ T cells sorted from blood, collected in a trial of the OX40 agonist ivuxolimab. This sequence joins TRBV9 and TRBJ2-2; no clear D gene. This sequence originates from an adult with an advanced solid tumor such as melanoma, head and neck, liver or kidney cancer. The CDR3 sequence: CASSVAPGSYTGELFF. The DNA of the CDR3 is TGTGCCAGCAGCGTAGCTCCAGGCTCCTACACCGGGGAGCTGTTTTTT.